This T cell receptor beta chain was sequenced for a study of T cells in Graves' hyperthyroidism and ophthalmopathy. Across the study: Peripheral blood was collected at initial diagnosis, before any treatment.

Patients aged 18 to 65 had newly diagnosed hyperthyroidism lasting under 2 months. TCR beta CDR3 region amplification was performed from RNA transcripts. Researchers ran a first-round RT-PCR on the TCR CDR3 using the HTBI primer set. Each CDR3 protein is one row after TCRdb ran MiXCR on the multiplex PCR reads. The sample has 600,000 to 800,000 distinct CDR3 sequences, 35% seen once. Study conclusions and caveats: Most thyroid clonotypes that were expanded above 0.001 also turned up in blood. In validation, the model predicted ophthalmopathy. These predictions came a median 6.5 months before onset.

The length of the CDR3 is 14 residues. Trimming took 3 bases from V and 10 from J; bases not matched to a gene: 6. The germline V gene encodes CDR1 SGHVS and CDR2 FQNEAQ. A note on this clonotype: Its antigen is currently unknown.

The gene calls are TRBV7-8 and TRBJ2-2, with 9 positions matching TRBD2. The clonotype comes from a middle-aged woman with Graves' hyperthyroidism. Sequenced material: blood. The CDR3 is CASSFRVAGAELFF. The CDR3 region has the DNA TGTGCCAGCAGCTTTAGAGTAGCGGGAGCGGAGCTGTTTTTT.